The source of this T cell receptor (beta chain) is a study of blood T cell repertoires in COVID-19 (dated by TCRdb to 2019 to 2021). Notes on the research overall: Collaborator samples came from the United States, Italy and Spain and covered acute and convalescent phases of COVID-19. The prospective study material was composed of cDNA or gDNA derived from T cells, B-cell-depleted T cells, or PBMCs. Subjects who had been exposed to COVID-19, were actively infected with it, or had recovered from it provided the deeply sampled blood TCRbeta repertoires that made up the dataset. A freely available public database, intended as a resource for researchers studying the immune response to SARS-CoV-2, is where the repertoires were released. Samples were obtained from the ongoing ImmuneRACE study (first 160 participants) and from about 1,300 subjects provided by 6 global collaborators. The sample metadata nearly always contained a de-identified subject ID, COVID-19 status, age in years and sex. HLA class I and class II types, where available, came from metadata supplied by the sample provider rather than from assay-based typing. Overall study outcomes, separate from this receptor: The quantity of clinical and demographic metadata differed by source and by participant and was supplied without curation.

This clone appeared a few times. Its recognized antigen is unknown. Base qualities are not at hand, and no much larger clone is one base apart. TCRbeta CDR3 regions were amplified from genomic DNA using the immunoSEQ Assay, a bias-controlled multiplex PCR. As for how the authors treated the data: Nucleated cell counts per sample were estimated from amplification of reference gene primers within the assay. To quantify the absolute abundance of each unique TCRbeta CDR3 rearrangement, sequence reads were collapsed and filtered. Productive Simpson clonality was computed per sample as the square root of Simpson's diversity index over productive rearrangements. TCRdb carries this immuneACCESS record with in-frame sequences only. Its versions omit some clonotypes, under half of them owing to an unresolved V gene in the studies checked, with the rest unexplained. The V and J calls and clone size were taken over from that table, and D and trimming were inferred from the DNA. In all, the sample holds about 310,000 clones, and around 87% of those were seen once. The leading ten clones occupy 1% of the sample.

Each collaborating institution followed its own protocols to collect whole blood in K2EDTA tubes. For TCRbeta analysis, collaborators shipped samples as frozen whole blood, isolated PBMCs, or DNA extracted from either of those sample types. The clonotype was recovered from a middle-aged man with active or convalescent COVID-19. Sequenced material: peripheral blood.

The bases are TGTGCCAGCAGCTCAGGGTTCGGGGAGACCCAGTACTTC. The translation is CASSSGFGETQYF. Here the chain combines TRBV11-1 and TRBJ2-5, and perhaps TRBD1 as D gene, on 5 matching bases. V and J lose 4 bases and 5 bases, and a span of 11 bases separates them. The CDR3 holds 13 amino acids from the cysteine to the phenylalanine. Solely the CDR3 DNA is kept, with 39 bases framed from the first base. Looking up the germline V gene (reference sequence) yields CDR1 SGHAT and CDR2 FQDESV.